This entry lists 22 T cell receptor beta chains sequenced from one sample in a study of Graves' ophthalmopathy and Graves' hyperthyroidism. Transcripts of RNA were the source for amplifying TCR beta CDR3 regions. The first round was an RT-PCR with HTBI primers, and the second round was a multiplex PCR. One entry per CDR3 protein results from TCRdb running MiXCR on the multiplex PCR reads. Of hundreds of thousands of distinct CDR3 sequences listed, 22% were seen once; the top ten hold roughly 7.4%. The sequencing input was peripheral blood. The receptors here all came from a woman between 18 and 30 years old with stable Graves' hyperthyroidism. Some clones in this sample may be carry-over from other donors' samples.

This clonotype was picked up many times. The chain carries TRBV7-2 and TRBJ1-1; D ambiguous. Per the germline V gene, CDR1 is SGHTA and CDR2 is FQGNSA. CDR3 size: 13 residues. V lost 5 bases, J lost 5 bases, and 12 bases lay in between. The CDR3 sequence is CASSPLRFTEAFF. For the CDR3, the DNA is TGTGCCAGCAGCCCCCTTCGGTTTACTGAAGCTTTCTTT.

This clonotype appeared many times. The chain carries TRBV5-1 and TRBJ1-2; 8 bases align to TRBD1. CDR3 size: 15 residues. Germline CDR1 is SGHRS and CDR2 is YFSETQ. The junction had 8 bases not matched to a gene; V was cut back by 4 bases and J by 3 bases. The CDR3 nucleotides are TGCGCCAGCAGCGCTAGACAGGGGTTCGACTATGGCTACACCTTC. It encodes CASSARQGFDYGYTF.

The sample holds many counts of this clonotype. The V and J genes are TRBV6-5 and TRBJ2-5; D is ambiguous. V was pared by 2 bases and J by 2 bases, with 12 bases between. The CDR3 totals 15 residues. Per germline, CDR1 MNHEY and CDR2 SVGAGI. CDR3 nucleotides: TGTGCCAGCAGTTACAGCGTGGCAGATCAAGAGACCCAGTACTTC. Its protein product is CASSYSVADQETQYF.

The genes are TRBV29-1 and TRBJ1-2, with TRBD1 as a possible D gene (6 bases). V was cut by 6 bases and J by 2 bases, with 19 bases left in between. Germline V gene sequence: CDR1 SQVTM, CDR2 ANQGSEA. The CDR3 runs 15 residues. The CDR3 is CSVPGDPHPNYGYTF. CDR3 sequence (DNA): TGCAGCGTCCCAGGGGATCCCCACCCGAACTATGGCTACACCTTC.

This clonotype was picked up a small number of times. Given a much more abundant clone one base away, this may be a read error. The CDR3 region has the DNA TGTGCCAGCAGCCTATCGGTAGCTTGCTTT. As protein: CASSLSVACF. This sequence joins TRBV11-2 and TRBJ1-1; D is uncertain. The germline gives CDR1 SGHAT, CDR2 FQNNGV. There are 10 residues in the CDR3. The full variable domain, its missing parts supplied by reference TRBV11-2 and TRBJ1-1, is EAGVAQSPRYKIIEKRQSVAFWCNPISGHATLYWYQQILGQGPKLLIQFQNNGVVDDSQLPKDRFSAERLKGVDSTLKIQPAKLEDSAVYLCASSLSVACFGQGTRLTVV.

This clonotype has just a few counts. The chain employs TRBV2 and TRBJ1-1, with 7 positions matching TRBD1. CDR1 and CDR2 from the germline V gene are SNHLY and FYNNEI. The CDR3 has 15 amino acids. V was pared by 7 bases and J by 1 base, with 9 bases of the junction left unmatched. The CDR3: CASMAGGMGNTEAFF. The DNA of the CDR3 is TGTGCCAGCATGGCAGGGGGTATGGGGAACACTGAAGCTTTCTTT.

This clonotype was seen a few times. V is TRBV25-1 and J is TRBJ2-2, with 7 bases aligning to TRBD1. V gave up 6 bases and J gave up 0 bases; unmatched junction bases: 4. The CDR3 is 15 amino acids. Germline-derived CDR1 and CDR2 are MGHDK and SYGVNS. The CDR3 DNA reads as TGTGCCAGCAGAGTGGACAGGCCGAACACCGGGGAGCTGTTTTTT. This gives the protein CASRVDRPNTGELFF.

This clonotype was counted between two and nine times. The chain uses TRBV5-1 and TRBJ1-2; D is unclear. Germline V gene lookup returns CDR1 SGHRS and CDR2 YFSETQ. The CDR3 is 15 residues long. The V gene lost 0 bases and the J gene lost 2 bases, with 11 bases spanning the gap. The chain's CDR3 is CASSLGDGRNYGYTF. The CDR3 DNA sequence: TGCGCCAGCAGCTTGGGTGACGGACGGAACTATGGCTACACCTTC.

This clonotype came up many times. CDR3 nucleotide sequence: TGTGCCAGCAGTGGGCCGGAGTGGGGAGGAGATGGCTACACCTTC. It specifies CASSGPEWGGDGYTF. The rearrangement joins TRBV6-1 to TRBJ1-2; D remains unclear. Germline CDR1 and CDR2: MNHNS and SASEGT. There are 15 residues in the CDR3. The germline V and J ends were trimmed by 4 bases and 6 bases, with 18 bases remaining between them.

This clonotype has more than one count but fewer than ten. This chain uses TRBV7-6 with TRBJ1-3; D is ambiguous. Germline-derived CDR1 and CDR2 are SGHVS and FNYEAQ. CDR3 length equals 18 residues. V was shortened by 1 base and J by 0 bases, with 16 bases between the two germline ends. The CDR3 DNA sequence: TGTGCCAGCAGCTTAGTCGCGGCAGCCTTATACTCTGGAAACACCATATATTTT. Protein: CASSLVAAALYSGNTIYF.

The rearrangement uses TRBV6-1 and TRBJ1-6; weak D call: TRBD1 (5 bases). CDR3 length: 16 residues. V was cut by 4 bases and J by 6 bases, with 16 bases left in between. The germline V gene encodes CDR1 MNHNS and CDR2 SASEGT. CDR3 DNA sequence: TGTGCCAGCAGTGCGAACGGGGCCGTGGCTAATTCACCCCTCCACTTT. It specifies CASSANGAVANSPLHF.

This clonotype was seen many times. The chain uses TRBV6-1 and TRBJ2-7, with TRBD1 identical over 10 bases. Germline loops: CDR1 MNHNS, CDR2 SASEGT. V was clipped by 7 bases and J by 6 bases; unmatched bases: 6. This CDR3 spans 13 amino acids. CDR3: CASTGQGGSEQYF. The DNA for the CDR3 is TGTGCCAGCACTGGACAGGGGGGATCCGAGCAGTACTTC.

This clonotype has a count of ten or more. The chain employs TRBV2 and TRBJ2-5; the D gene is possibly TRBD1 (5 bases). The CDR3 extends over 13 amino acids. Germline loops: CDR1 SNHLY, CDR2 FYNNEI. Trimming shortened V by 7 bases and J by 5 bases, and 14 bases separated the two germline ends. The CDR3 loop reads CASIRTTGETQYF. As DNA, the CDR3 is TGTGCCAGCATCCGGACAACCGGGGAGACCCAGTACTTC.

The chain couples TRBV11-3 to TRBJ2-7, with 7 bases that match TRBD1. The CDR3 contains 14 residues. Germline V gene sequence: CDR1 SGHNT, CDR2 YENEEA. V trimming: 5 bases; J trimming: 5 bases; junction bases outside the gene matches: 9. The chain's CDR3 is CASSDRQGRDEQYF. CDR3 bases: TGTGCCAGCAGCGACAGACAGGGTCGGGACGAGCAGTACTTC. The variable domain in full, with the rest retrieved from reference TRBV11-3 and TRBJ2-7, is EAGVVQSPRYKIIEKKQPVAFWCNPISGHNTLYWYLQNLGQGPELLIRYENEEAVDDSQLPKDRFSAERLKGVDSTLKIQPAELGDSAVYLCASSDRQGRDEQYFGPGTRLTVT.

The rearrangement links TRBV27 to TRBJ1-1, with TRBD1 matching 11 bases. V trimming: 5 bases; J trimming: 7 bases; junction bases outside the gene matches: 9. The CDR3 has 15 amino acids. Germline assignment: CDR1 MNHEY and CDR2 SMNVEV (reference sequence). The CDR3 loop reads CASSPLGQGVYEAFF. The CDR3 DNA is TGTGCCAGCAGTCCACTGGGACAGGGGGTCTATGAAGCTTTCTTT.

V usage is TRBV7-3 and J usage is TRBJ2-5; TRBD2 aligns across 8 bases. This CDR3 has 16 residues. CDR1 is SGHTA, CDR2 FQGTGA, per germline. Losses at the gene ends were 3 bases for V and 4 bases for J; bases not matched to a gene: 10. This CDR3 reads CASSLGSGGRRETQYF. The DNA for the CDR3 is TGTGCCAGCAGCTTGGGGTCGGGGGGGCGGAGAGAGACCCAGTACTTC.

The rearrangement joins TRBV11-2 to TRBJ1-1; the D gene is possibly TRBD1 (6 bases). Trimming removed 0 bases from V and 6 bases from J, with 23 bases in between. In germline, CDR1 is SGHAT, CDR2 FQNNGV. This CDR3 has 18 amino acids. The CDR3 loop reads CASSLDKRLPPGVAEAFF. DNA for the CDR3: TGTGCCAGCAGCTTAGATAAAAGGCTCCCCCCAGGGGTCGCTGAAGCTTTCTTT.

This clonotype came up many times. The chain combines TRBV5-1 with TRBJ2-7; 9 nucleotides line up with TRBD2. Germline assignment: CDR1 SGHRS and CDR2 YFSETQ. After removal of 0 bases from V and 2 bases from J, the junction contained 3 bases not matched to a gene. The CDR3 has 15 amino acids. CDR3 in amino acids: CASSLEGGRAYEQYF. The CDR3 DNA sequence: TGCGCCAGCAGCTTGGAGGGCGGGAGGGCCTACGAGCAGTACTTC.

This clonotype occurred many times. The chain carries TRBV12-3 or TRBV12-4 and TRBJ2-2, with 7 bases lining up with TRBD2. CDR3 length equals 17 residues. Trimming cost V 2 bases and J 4 bases; bases outside gene matches: 10. The CDR3 is CASSLMLGGRGTGELFF. Here the CDR3 DNA reads TGTGCCAGCAGTTTAATGTTGGGAGGGCGCGGCACCGGGGAGCTGTTTTTT.

The chain employs TRBV7-8 and TRBJ2-2; D call uncertain. The germline V and J ends were trimmed by 5 bases and 4 bases, with 14 bases remaining between them. From germline, CDR1 is SGHVS and CDR2 FQNEAQ. The CDR3 is made up of 15 amino acids. CDR3 sequence reads: CASSPRTDTTGELFF. The DNA for the CDR3 is TGTGCCAGCAGCCCACGCACAGACACCACCGGGGAGCTGTTTTTT.

This clonotype has ten or more counts. V usage is TRBV9 and J usage is TRBJ2-4, with D tentatively TRBD2 (5 bases). The CDR3 has 14 amino acids. V gave up 1 base and J gave up 2 bases, with 7 bases separating them. The germline CDR1 and CDR2 sequences are SGDLS and YYNGEE. CDR3 sequence (DNA): TGTGCCAGCAGCGTACCGGGGTCCAAAAACATTCAGTACTTC. This sequence encodes CASSVPGSKNIQYF.

This clonotype was detected a few times. V and J are TRBV12-3 or TRBV12-4 and TRBJ1-1, with D maybe TRBD1 (6 bases). The CDR3 totals 12 residues. V was trimmed by 8 bases and J by 11 bases, leaving 18 bases between them. The CDR3 DNA reads as TGTGCCAGCTCAAGGGTCCAGGGGCTGGCTTTCTTT. Translated, it gives CASSRVQGLAFF.